The sequence of this T cell receptor beta chain was determined in a study of T cells in Graves' hyperthyroidism and ophthalmopathy. The CDR3 is made up of 15 amino acids. Losses at the gene ends were 0 bases for V and 4 bases for J; bases not matched to a gene: 4. Germline V CDR1 and CDR2: MNHEY, SVGAGI. This clonotype was observed a handful of times. RNA transcripts provided the source from which TCR beta CDR3 regions were amplified. The HTBI set primed first-round TCR CDR3 RT-PCR. One entry per CDR3 protein results from TCRdb running MiXCR on the multiplex PCR reads. The table has a few hundred thousand distinct CDR3 sequences, 25% seen once.

Sequencing was carried out using blood. V usage is TRBV6-5 and J usage is TRBJ2-7, with TRBD2 matching over 9 bases. The TCR sequence derives from a man aged 50 to 59 with Graves' hyperthyroidism. The CDR3 region is CASSYSVAGVYEQYF. CDR3 DNA: TGTGCCAGCAGTTACTCGGTAGCGGGAGTATACGAGCAGTACTTC.